This T cell receptor (beta chain) comes out of a study of identical twins. Study findings and constraints: Among monozygotic twins, out-of-frame TCR alpha sharing exceeded what models predicted.

Note on this clonotype: Antigen specificity is unknown.

Germline V CDR1 and CDR2: SGHDT, YYEEEE. The CDR3 length is 13 residues. V shed 4 bases and J 6 bases; nucleotides not matched to a gene: 5. Template switching, a step in the protocol, added a universal primer site, and cDNA carried unique molecular identifiers. TCRdb processed the 5' RACE reads anew with MiXCR; each CDR3 protein has one entry. This sample yields approximately 210,000 distinct CDR3 sequences, of which 5.5% to 7.5% are seen a single time; less than 15% belongs to the top ten. The same sample was also used in a study of T cells expressing NK-cell markers. That work contributes: Five or six donors showed dominant NKG2C+ clonotypes comprising roughly 1.0-7.0% of their CD8+ T cells.

This TCR was recovered from a woman between 18 and 29 years old in good health. The chain employs TRBV5-6 and TRBJ2-7; 9 nucleotides align to TRBD1. What was sequenced was CD8+ T cells sorted from blood. The CDR3 reads CASSPGTGLEQYF. The CDR3 DNA is TGTGCCAGCAGCCCGGGGACAGGGCTCGAGCAGTACTTC.